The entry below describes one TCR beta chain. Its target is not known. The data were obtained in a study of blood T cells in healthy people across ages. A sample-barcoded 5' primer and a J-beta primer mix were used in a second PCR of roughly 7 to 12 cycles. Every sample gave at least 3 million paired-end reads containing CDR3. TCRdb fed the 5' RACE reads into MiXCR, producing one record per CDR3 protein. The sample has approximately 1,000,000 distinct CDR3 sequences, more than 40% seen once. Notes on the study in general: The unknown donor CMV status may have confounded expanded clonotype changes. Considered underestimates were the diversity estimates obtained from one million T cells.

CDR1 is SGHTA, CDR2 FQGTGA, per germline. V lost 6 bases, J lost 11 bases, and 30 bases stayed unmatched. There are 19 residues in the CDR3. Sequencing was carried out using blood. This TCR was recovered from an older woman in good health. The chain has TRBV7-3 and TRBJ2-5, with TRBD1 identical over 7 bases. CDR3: CASRPNGTDKDKTFGEQYF. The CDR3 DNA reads TGTGCCAGCAGACCGAACGGGACAGACAAGGACAAGACGTTTGGTGAGCAGTACTTC.